This T cell receptor (beta chain) was recorded in a study of T-cell reconstitution after alpha-beta-depleted transplantation in children. General study points: Surviving recipient T cells and intrathymic progenitors accounted for some patients' high TCRbeta diversity at day 60. From newly produced T cells came most of the T-cell counts and diversity one year after transplant.

Details on this clonotype: Antigen unknown.

The authors prepared the TCRbeta library with unique molecular identifiers. From the PCR reads, TCRdb called clonotypes with MiXCR, one entry per CDR3 protein. The sample shows a few hundred thousand distinct CDR3 sequences, about 7.3% of them seen only once. Germline V gene sequence: CDR1 SGHRS, CDR2 YFSETQ. The CDR3 is 15 residues long. V lost 4 bases to trimming and J lost 6 bases; unmatched junction nucleotides: 5. Specimen: peripheral blood, collected 360 days after TCRalphabeta/CD19-depleted stem cell transplant. The sequence came from a female patient aged 2-15 years who had a stem cell transplant for Fanconi anemia, so the T cells may come from the graft donor. V and J are TRBV5-1 and TRBJ2-2, with 11 bases aligning to TRBD1. CDR3 DNA: TGCGCCAGCAGCCCCCGGACAGGGGGCCCCGGGGAGCTGTTTTTT. Translation: CASSPRTGGPGELFF.